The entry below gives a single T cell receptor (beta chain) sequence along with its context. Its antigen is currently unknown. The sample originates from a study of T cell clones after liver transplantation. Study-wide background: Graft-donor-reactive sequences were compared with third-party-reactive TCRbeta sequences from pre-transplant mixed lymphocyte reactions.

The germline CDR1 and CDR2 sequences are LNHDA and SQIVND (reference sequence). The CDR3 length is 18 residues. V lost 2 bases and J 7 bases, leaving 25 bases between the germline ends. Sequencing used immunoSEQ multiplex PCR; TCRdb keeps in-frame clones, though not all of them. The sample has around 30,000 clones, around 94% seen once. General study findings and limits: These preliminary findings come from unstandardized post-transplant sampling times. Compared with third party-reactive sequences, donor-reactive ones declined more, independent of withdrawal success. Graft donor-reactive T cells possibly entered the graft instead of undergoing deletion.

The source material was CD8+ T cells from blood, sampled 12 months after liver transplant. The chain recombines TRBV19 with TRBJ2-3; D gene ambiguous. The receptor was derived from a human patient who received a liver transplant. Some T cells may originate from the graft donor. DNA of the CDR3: TGTGCCAGTAGTATACTCCCTCGTTCGACGGGCGTAAGGAATACGCAGTATTTT. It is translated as CASSILPRSTGVRNTQYF.